Following are 9 T cell receptor beta chains from one sample sequenced in a study of T cells of healthy individuals. TCRdb processed the 5' RACE reads anew with MiXCR; each CDR3 protein has one entry. The profile shows 60,000 to 75,000 distinct CDR3 sequences, around 15% of them singletons. The source of these receptors is a human donor in good health.

This clonotype has at least ten counts. V gene TRBV12-5 combines with J gene TRBJ1-1, with TRBD1 as a possible D gene (5 bases). The CDR3 consists of 13 residues. Per the germline V gene, CDR1 is LGHNT and CDR2 is FRNRAP. V was pared by 6 bases and J by 4 bases, with 12 bases between. The DNA for the CDR3 is TGTGCTAGTGGACCCGGAGGGACCACTGAAGCTTTCTTT. Its protein product is CASGPGGTTEAFF.

The sample holds many counts of this clonotype. The chain carries TRBV29-1 and TRBJ1-2; 8 bases agree with TRBD1. Trimming at V came to 4 bases and at J to 8 bases, leaving 6 bases not matched to a gene. CDR1 and CDR2 (germline): SQVTM, ANQGSEA. The CDR3 sequence is 12 residues long. DNA of the CDR3: TGCAGCGTTGCCCAGGGGGCGGAAGGCTACACCTTC. Encoded protein: CSVAQGAEGYTF.

This clonotype was detected many times. This chain uses TRBV29-1 with TRBJ2-1; 14 nucleotides align to TRBD2. The trim removed 3 bases at V and 3 bases at J, leaving 7 bases unmatched. This CDR3 has 17 residues. Germline V lookup: CDR1 SQVTM, CDR2 ANQGSEA. The CDR3 loop reads CSVEGTSGSTIYNEQFF. The CDR3 region has the DNA TGCAGCGTTGAGGGGACTAGCGGGAGTACCATCTACAATGAGCAGTTCTTC.

This clonotype was recorded a few times. V and J are TRBV6-2 or TRBV6-3 and TRBJ1-1; D remains ambiguous. CDR1 is MNHEY and CDR2 is SVGEGT in the germline V gene. CDR3 length: 14 amino acids. The germline V and J ends were trimmed by 5 bases and 1 base, with 11 bases remaining between them. The CDR3 coding sequence is TGTGCCAGCAGTCGACCACCGGAGAACACTGAAGCTTTCTTT. Translating gives CASSRPPENTEAFF.

The table lists this clonotype with a few counts. V and J are TRBV4-2 and TRBJ2-1; D not certain. CDR1 LGHNA and CDR2 YNFKEQ come from the germline V gene. The CDR3 spans 15 residues. The V gene lost 3 bases and the J gene lost 3 bases, with 12 bases spanning the gap. CDR3 sequence: CASSQVIGRYNEQFF. The CDR3 nucleotides are TGTGCCAGCAGCCAGGTTATAGGACGCTACAATGAGCAGTTCTTC.

This clonotype was seen ten or more times. The chain uses TRBV20-1 and TRBJ2-3, with 10 bases identical to TRBD2. Germline loops: CDR1 DFQATT, CDR2 SNEGSKA (reference sequence). J gave up 4 bases and V 5 bases, and 6 bases lay outside the gene matches. The CDR3 covers 14 residues. CDR3 DNA sequence: TGCAGTGCTGTAAGCGGGGGGGCCTCAGATACGCAGTATTTT. Encoded protein: CSAVSGGASDTQYF.

This clonotype showed up just a few times. The V and J genes are TRBV5-1 and TRBJ2-3; D perhaps matches TRBD2 (7 bases). The germline V gene encodes CDR1 SGHRS and CDR2 YFSETQ. V was cut by 2 bases and J by 2 bases, with 12 bases left in between. This CDR3 has 15 amino acids. The CDR3 DNA reads as TGCGCCAGCAGCTTTTCGGGGGGCGACACAGATACGCAGTATTTT. As protein: CASSFSGGDTDTQYF. Together with reference TRBV5-1 and TRBJ2-3, the CDR3 gives the full variable domain: KAGVTQTPRYLIKTRGQQVTLSCSPISGHRSVSWYQQTPGQGLQFLFEYFSETQRNKGNFPGRFSGRQFSNSRSEMNVSTLELGDSALYLCASSFSGGDTDTQYFGPGTRLTVL.

This clonotype was counted at least ten times. The gene calls are TRBV9 and TRBJ1-1, with 11 bases aligning to TRBD1. Germline CDR1 is SGDLS and CDR2 is YYNGEE. The CDR3 spans 15 residues. V shed 4 bases and J 9 bases; nucleotides not matched to a gene: 11. Here the CDR3 reads CASSSNSGTGGKAFF. CDR3 sequence (DNA): TGTGCCAGCAGCTCAAACTCCGGGACAGGGGGAAAAGCTTTCTTT.

This clonotype was seen repeatedly, ten times or more. The J gene is TRBJ2-3, the V gene TRBV19; 8 positions agree with TRBD2. The V segment lost 6 bases and the J segment 7 bases; nucleotides outside the gene matches: 3. There are 12 residues in the CDR3. Per germline, CDR1 LNHDA and CDR2 SQIVND (reference sequence). The CDR3 here is CASSGGGHTQYF. The CDR3 region has the DNA TGTGCCAGTAGCGGGGGGGGACATACGCAGTATTTT.